This T cell receptor beta chain came from a study of post-analysis software for immune sequencing data. Study overall: As for disease course, relapsing-remitting, secondary progressive and progressive-relapsing multiple sclerosis were all included. Regarding the study as a whole: TRBV5-6, TRBV5-1 and TRBV20-1 were among a few TRBV segments more frequent in patients than controls. Samples made in the same batch grouped tightly together by F measure. For normalized Chao1 diversity, multiple sclerosis patients scored significantly lower than controls did.

The TCR beta cDNA libraries carried unique molecular identifiers. Roughly 500,000 cDNA molecules were obtained from around 0.96 to 9.9 million T cells. TCRdb used MiXCR to reprocess the PCR reads, holding one entry per CDR3 protein. The data hold 650,000 to 900,000 distinct CDR3 sequences, with roughly 50% observed a single time. This clonotype has just a few counts. Its antigen remains unknown. The CDR3 is 15 amino acids. The germline V gene has CDR1 SEHNR and CDR2 FQNEAQ (reference sequence). Trimming cost V 5 bases and J 8 bases, with 20 bases left between them. The sample comprised blood. This chain uses TRBV7-9 with TRBJ2-3, with D possibly TRBD1 on 6 matching bases. The TCR was taken from a girl aged 10 to 17 with multiple sclerosis. The CDR3 loop reads CASSPGFGQKGTQYF. The CDR3 DNA sequence: TGTGCCAGCAGCCCAGGTTTTGGACAGAAGGGTACGCAGTATTTT.